The sequence of this TCR beta chain was determined in a study of graft-versus-host responses after intestinal transplantation. Only in-frame clones appear in the TCRdb table, and some are missing; sequencing was by immunoSEQ multiplex PCR. The data contain approximately 76,000 clones, under 90% of them singletons. Of note for this clone: Its antigen is undetermined.

Looked up from germline, CDR1 is SNHLY and CDR2 is FYNNEI. There are 14 residues in the CDR3. V lost 5 bases, J lost 7 bases, and 10 bases stayed unmatched. This receptor was taken from a human donor who was the organ donor for an intestinal transplant. This specimen was unstimulated CD4+ T cells sorted from spleen or lymph node cells, taken before transplant. V and J are TRBV2 and TRBJ2-5; 7 bases match TRBD1. The CDR3 loop reads CASSPMTGIGTQYF. For the CDR3, the DNA is TGTGCCAGCAGTCCTATGACAGGGATCGGGACCCAGTACTTC.